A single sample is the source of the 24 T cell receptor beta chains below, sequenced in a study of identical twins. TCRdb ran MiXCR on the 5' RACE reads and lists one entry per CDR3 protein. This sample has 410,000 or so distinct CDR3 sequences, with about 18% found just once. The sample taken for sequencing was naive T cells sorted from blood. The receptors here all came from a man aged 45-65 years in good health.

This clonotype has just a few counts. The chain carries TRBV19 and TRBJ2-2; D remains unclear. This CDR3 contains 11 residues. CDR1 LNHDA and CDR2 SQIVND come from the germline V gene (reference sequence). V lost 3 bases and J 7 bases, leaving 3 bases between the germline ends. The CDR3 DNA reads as TGTGCCAGTAGTATCCTCGGGGAGCTGTTTTTT. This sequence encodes CASSILGELFF. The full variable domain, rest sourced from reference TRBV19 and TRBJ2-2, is DGGITQSPKYLFRKEGQNVTLSCEQNLNHDAMYWYRQDPGQGLRLIYYSQIVNDFQKGDIAEGYSVSREKKESFPLTVTSAQKNPTAFYLCASSILGELFFGEGSRLTVL.

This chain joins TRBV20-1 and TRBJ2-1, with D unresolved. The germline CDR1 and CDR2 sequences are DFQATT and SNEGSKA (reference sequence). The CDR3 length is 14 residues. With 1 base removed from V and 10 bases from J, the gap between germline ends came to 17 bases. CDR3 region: CSARARSPLGEQFF. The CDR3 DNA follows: TGCAGTGCTAGAGCCCGGTCTCCTCTGGGGGAGCAGTTCTTC.

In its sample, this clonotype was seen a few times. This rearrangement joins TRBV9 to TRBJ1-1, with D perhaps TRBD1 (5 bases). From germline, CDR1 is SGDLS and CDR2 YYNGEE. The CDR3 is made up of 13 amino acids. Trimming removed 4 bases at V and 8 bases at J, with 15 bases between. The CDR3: CASSPSPEGEAFF. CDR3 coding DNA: TGTGCCAGCAGCCCCAGCCCGGAGGGGGAAGCTTTCTTT. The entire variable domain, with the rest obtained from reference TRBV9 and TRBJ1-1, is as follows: DSGVTQTPKHLITATGQRVTLRCSPRSGDLSVYWYQQSLDQGLQFLIQYYNGEERAKGNILERFSAQQFPDLHSELNLSSLELGDSALYFCASSPSPEGEAFFGQGTRLTVV.

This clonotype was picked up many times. Here the CDR3 reads CASSLDSTGGYTF. In DNA, the CDR3 is TGCGCCAGCAGCTTGGACTCAACGGGTGGCTACACCTTC. The chain joins TRBV5-1 to TRBJ1-2; D gene uncertain. Germline V gene data show CDR1 as SGHRS and CDR2 as YFSETQ. Trimming cost V 0 bases and J 7 bases, with 10 bases left between them. The CDR3 is made up of 13 amino acids. Drawing the rest from reference TRBV5-1 and TRBJ1-2, the complete variable domain is KAGVTQTPRYLIKTRGQQVTLSCSPISGHRSVSWYQQTPGQGLQFLFEYFSETQRNKGNFPGRFSGRQFSNSRSEMNVSTLELGDSALYLCASSLDSTGGYTFGSGTRLTVV.

The CDR3 DNA sequence: TGTGCCAGCAGTATCTCAGGGACCTACGAGCAGTACTTC. This sequence encodes CASSISGTYEQYF. V usage is TRBV13 and J usage is TRBJ2-7, with D perhaps TRBD1 (5 bases). CDR1 and CDR2 from the germline V gene are PRHDT and FYEKMQ (reference sequence). The CDR3 runs 13 residues. V was shortened by 6 bases and J by 2 bases, with 11 bases between the two germline ends.

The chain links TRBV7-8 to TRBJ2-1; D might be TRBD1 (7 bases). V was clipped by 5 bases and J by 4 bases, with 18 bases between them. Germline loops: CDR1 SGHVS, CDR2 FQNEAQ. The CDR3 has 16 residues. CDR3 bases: TGTGCCAGCAGCCCTTTGGAGGGACAGTCTTACAATGAGCAGTTCTTC. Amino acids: CASSPLEGQSYNEQFF.

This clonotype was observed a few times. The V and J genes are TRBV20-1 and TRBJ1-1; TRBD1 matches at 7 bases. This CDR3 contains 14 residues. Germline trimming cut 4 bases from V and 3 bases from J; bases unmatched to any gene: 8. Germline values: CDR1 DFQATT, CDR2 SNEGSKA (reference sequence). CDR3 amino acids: CSANRQGKDTEAFF. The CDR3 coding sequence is TGCAGTGCTAACAGACAGGGTAAGGACACTGAAGCTTTCTTT.

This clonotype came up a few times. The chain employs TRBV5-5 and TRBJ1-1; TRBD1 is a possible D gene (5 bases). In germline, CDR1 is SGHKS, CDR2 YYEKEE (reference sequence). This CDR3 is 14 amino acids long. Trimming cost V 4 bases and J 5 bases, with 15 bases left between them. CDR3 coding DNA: TGTGCCAGCAGCCGGGACGTACCGAGTACTGAAGCTTTCTTT. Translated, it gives CASSRDVPSTEAFF. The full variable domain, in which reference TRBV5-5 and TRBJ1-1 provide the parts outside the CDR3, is DAGVTQSPTHLIKTRGQQVTLRCSPISGHKSVSWYQQVLGQGPQFIFQYYEKEERGRGNFPDRFSARQFPNYSSELNVNALLLGDSALYLCASSRDVPSTEAFFGQGTRLTVV.

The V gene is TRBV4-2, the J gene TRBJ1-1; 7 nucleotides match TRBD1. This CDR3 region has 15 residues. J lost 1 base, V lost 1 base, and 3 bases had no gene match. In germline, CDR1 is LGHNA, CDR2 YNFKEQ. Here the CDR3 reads CASSQVDRKNTEAFF. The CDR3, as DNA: TGTGCCAGCAGCCAAGTGGACAGGAAGAACACTGAAGCTTTCTTT.

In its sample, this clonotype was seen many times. The CDR3 DNA follows: TGTGCCAGCAGCTCCGTGGGGGGGCGAGCTTATAATTCACCCCTCCACTTT. Protein sequence: CASSSVGGRAYNSPLHF. The chain has TRBV11-2 and TRBJ1-6, with TRBD1 as a possible D gene (6 bases). The germline V gene has CDR1 SGHAT and CDR2 FQNNGV. CDR3 length equals 17 residues. Deletions cut 4 bases from V and 4 bases from J, with 17 bases between.

CDR3 nucleotides: TGTGCCAGCACCATAGGACGGGGCTCCTACGAGCAGTACTTC. Translating it yields CASTIGRGSYEQYF. The gene calls are TRBV7-2 and TRBJ2-7, with D maybe TRBD2 (5 bases). V lost 7 bases to trimming and J lost 0 bases, with 13 bases between them. This CDR3 contains 14 residues. Germline V gene lookup returns CDR1 SGHTA and CDR2 FQGNSA.

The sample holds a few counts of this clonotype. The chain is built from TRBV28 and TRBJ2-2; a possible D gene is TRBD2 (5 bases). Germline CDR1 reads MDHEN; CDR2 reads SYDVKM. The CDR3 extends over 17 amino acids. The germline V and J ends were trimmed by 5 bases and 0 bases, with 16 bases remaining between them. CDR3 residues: CASSRPGFYTNTGELFF. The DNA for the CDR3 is TGTGCCAGCAGTCGACCGGGGTTTTATACGAACACCGGGGAGCTGTTTTTT.

CDR3 sequence (DNA): TGCAGTGCCCGGCACTCGTACAATGAGCAGTTCTTC. Protein sequence: CSARHSYNEQFF. The rearrangement uses TRBV20-1 and TRBJ2-1; D is uncertain. The ends were cut back, 6 bases at V and 4 bases at J, with 10 bases in the middle. This CDR3 has 12 residues. The V gene's germline CDR1 is DFQATT and CDR2 SNEGSKA (reference sequence).

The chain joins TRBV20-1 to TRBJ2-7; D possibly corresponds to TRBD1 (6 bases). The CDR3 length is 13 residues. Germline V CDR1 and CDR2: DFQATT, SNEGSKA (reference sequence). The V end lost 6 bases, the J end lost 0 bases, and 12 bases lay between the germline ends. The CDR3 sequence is CSARGRSSYEQYF. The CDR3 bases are TGCAGTGCCAGGGGCCGGAGCTCCTACGAGCAGTACTTC.

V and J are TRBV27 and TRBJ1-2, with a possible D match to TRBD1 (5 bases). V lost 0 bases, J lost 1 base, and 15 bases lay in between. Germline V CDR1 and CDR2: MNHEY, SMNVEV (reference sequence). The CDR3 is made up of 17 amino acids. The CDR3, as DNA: TGTGCCAGCAGTTTATCGATTTCAGGGTATAATAACTATGGCTACACCTTC. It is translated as CASSLSISGYNNYGYTF.

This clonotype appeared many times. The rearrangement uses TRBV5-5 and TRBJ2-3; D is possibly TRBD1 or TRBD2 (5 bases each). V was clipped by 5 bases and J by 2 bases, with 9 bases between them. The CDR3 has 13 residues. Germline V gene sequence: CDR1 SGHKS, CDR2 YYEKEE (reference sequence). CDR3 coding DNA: TGTGCCAGCAGTTCCGGGACCACAGATACGCAGTATTTT. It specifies CASSSGTTDTQYF.

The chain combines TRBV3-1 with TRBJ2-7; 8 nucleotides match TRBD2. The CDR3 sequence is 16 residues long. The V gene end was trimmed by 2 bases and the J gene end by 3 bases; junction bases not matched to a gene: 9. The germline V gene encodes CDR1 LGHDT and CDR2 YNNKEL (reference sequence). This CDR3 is CASSQTGGGRSYEQYF. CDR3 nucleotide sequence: TGTGCCAGCAGCCAAACGGGTGGCGGGAGGAGCTACGAGCAGTACTTC.

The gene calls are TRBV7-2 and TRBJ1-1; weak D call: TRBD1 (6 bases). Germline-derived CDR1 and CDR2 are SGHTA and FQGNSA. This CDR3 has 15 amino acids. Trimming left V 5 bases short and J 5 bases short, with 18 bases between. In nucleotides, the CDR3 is TGTGCCAGCAGCCCCTTGGGCAGGGGAGGAACTGAAGCTTTCTTT. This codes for CASSPLGRGGTEAFF.

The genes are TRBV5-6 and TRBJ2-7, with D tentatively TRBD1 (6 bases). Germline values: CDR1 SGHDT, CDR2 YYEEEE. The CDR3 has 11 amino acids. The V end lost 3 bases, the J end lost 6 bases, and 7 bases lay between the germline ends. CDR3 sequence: CASSWGREQYF. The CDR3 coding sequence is TGTGCCAGCAGCTGGGGGCGCGAGCAGTACTTC.

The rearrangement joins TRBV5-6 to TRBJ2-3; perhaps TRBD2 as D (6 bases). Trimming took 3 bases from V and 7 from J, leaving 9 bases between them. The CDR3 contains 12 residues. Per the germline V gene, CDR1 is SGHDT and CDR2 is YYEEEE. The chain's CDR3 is CASSSLANTQYF. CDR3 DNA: TGTGCCAGCAGCTCCCTAGCGAATACGCAGTATTTT.

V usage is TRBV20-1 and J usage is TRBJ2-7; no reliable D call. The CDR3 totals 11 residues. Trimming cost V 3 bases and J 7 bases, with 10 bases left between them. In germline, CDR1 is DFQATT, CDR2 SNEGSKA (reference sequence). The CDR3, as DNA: TGCAGTGCTAGTATAAAAGATGAGCAGTACTTC. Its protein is CSASIKDEQYF.

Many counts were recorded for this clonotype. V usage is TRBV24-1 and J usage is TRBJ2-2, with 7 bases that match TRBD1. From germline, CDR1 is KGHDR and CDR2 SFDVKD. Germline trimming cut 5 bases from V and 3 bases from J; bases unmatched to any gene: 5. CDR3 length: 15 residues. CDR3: CATSVATGYTGELFF. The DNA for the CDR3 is TGTGCCACCAGTGTTGCGACAGGGTACACCGGGGAGCTGTTTTTT.

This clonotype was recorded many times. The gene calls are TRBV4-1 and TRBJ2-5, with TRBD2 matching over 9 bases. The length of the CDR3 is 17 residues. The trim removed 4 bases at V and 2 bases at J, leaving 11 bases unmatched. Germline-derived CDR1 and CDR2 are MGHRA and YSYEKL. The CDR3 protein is CASSPSAGGGGQETQYF. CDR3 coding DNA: TGCGCCAGCAGCCCCTCTGCTGGCGGGGGGGGGCAAGAGACCCAGTACTTC.

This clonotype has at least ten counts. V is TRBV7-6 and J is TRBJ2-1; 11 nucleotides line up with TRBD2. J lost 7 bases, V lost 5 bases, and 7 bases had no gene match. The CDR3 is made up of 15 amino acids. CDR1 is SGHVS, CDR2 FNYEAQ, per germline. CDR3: CASSVLAGVKNEQFF. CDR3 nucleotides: TGTGCCAGCAGCGTACTAGCGGGAGTGAAAAATGAGCAGTTCTTC.